This entry lists 18 T cell receptor beta chains sequenced from one sample in a study of T cell changes during pregnancy in multiple sclerosis. Profiling relied on immunoSEQ multiplex PCR, and the TCRdb table lists in-frame clones only, not all of them. This sample has roughly 38,000 clones, with just over 90% found just once. Sample: CD4+ T cells from peripheral blood mononuclear cells, taken in the third trimester of pregnancy. The source of these receptors is a female donor with multiple sclerosis, enrolled in a pregnancy study.

J is TRBJ1-1 and V is TRBV19; 9 positions match TRBD1. Germline V CDR1 and CDR2: LNHDA, SQIVND (reference sequence). V was pared by 4 bases and J by 3 bases, with 6 bases of the junction left unmatched. The length of the CDR3 is 15 residues. CDR3 region: CASSTTWTGDTEAFF. Here the CDR3 DNA reads TGTGCCAGTAGTACCACCTGGACAGGGGACACTGAAGCTTTCTTT.

The chain couples TRBV5-8 to TRBJ1-4, with TRBD1 identical over 10 bases. The trim removed 4 bases at V and 0 bases at J, leaving 6 bases unmatched. CDR1 is SGHTS and CDR2 is YDEGEE in the germline V gene. This CDR3 has 17 amino acids. The CDR3 loop reads CASSTGTGASTNEKLFF. The CDR3 region has the DNA TGTGCCAGCAGCACCGGGACAGGGGCCTCAACTAATGAAAAACTGTTTTTT.

This chain links TRBV7-9 with TRBJ1-6, with unresolved D. The CDR3 consists of 12 residues. V was pared by 5 bases and J by 13 bases, with 12 bases between. Germline lookup yields CDR1 SEHNR and CDR2 FQNEAQ (reference sequence). CDR3 in DNA: TGTGCCAGCAGCCCAACGTCTCGGCCCCTCCACTTT. Translation: CASSPTSRPLHF.

The genes are TRBV27 and TRBJ2-7; possible D gene TRBD1, 7 bases. Trimming took off 6 bases at V and 2 bases at J, with 35 bases between the two ends. This CDR3 region has 21 residues. The germline V gene encodes CDR1 MNHEY and CDR2 SMNVEV (reference sequence). CDR3 region: CASRVARRGLWGDAQTYEQYF. For the CDR3, the DNA is TGTGCCAGCAGGGTCGCCCGAAGGGGGCTATGGGGGGACGCTCAGACCTACGAGCAGTACTTC.

J is TRBJ2-7 and V is TRBV5-4; perhaps TRBD1 as D (7 bases). Between the trimmed V and J ends, which lost 6 bases and 9 bases, there was a span of 16 bases. Germline assignment: CDR1 SGHNT and CDR2 YYREEE (reference sequence). This CDR3 is built from 12 residues. The chain's CDR3 is CASNFGGGPQYF. DNA for the CDR3: TGTGCCAGCAACTTCGGAGGGGGCCCGCAGTACTTC.

This chain joins TRBV6-6 and TRBJ2-3; 12 positions match TRBD1. The V and J ends lost 6 bases and 6 bases, in that order; junction bases with no gene match: 7. The CDR3 extends over 15 amino acids. CDR1 is MNHNY, CDR2 SVGAGI, per germline (reference sequence). In DNA, the CDR3 is TGTGCCAGCAGGTCGGGACAGGGGGCATCGGATACGCAGTATTTT. Its protein is CASRSGQGASDTQYF.

J is TRBJ2-7 and V is TRBV5-4, with TRBD2 matching 13 bases. The CDR3 totals 15 residues. Germline V lookup: CDR1 SGHNT, CDR2 YYREEE (reference sequence). The trim removed 4 bases at V and 9 bases at J, leaving 10 bases unmatched. The CDR3 reads CASSHPTSGGAGQYF. DNA of the CDR3: TGTGCCAGCAGCCACCCTACTAGCGGGGGGGCAGGGCAGTACTTC. Full variable domain (rest looked up from reference TRBV5-4 and TRBJ2-7): ETGVTQSPTHLIKTRGQQVTLRCSSQSGHNTVSWYQQALGQGPQFIFQYYREEENGRGNFPPRFSGLQFPNYSSELNVNALELDDSALYLCASSHPTSGGAGQYFGPGTRLTVT.

V and J are TRBV27 and TRBJ1-2; 9 nucleotides line up with TRBD1. J was trimmed by 4 bases and V by 5 bases; bases with no gene match: 11. In germline, CDR1 is MNHEY, CDR2 SMNVEV (reference sequence). This CDR3 contains 16 residues. The CDR3 DNA reads TGTGCCAGCAGTACCTTTCTCCGGGACAGGGCCTATGGCTACACCTTC. Translation gives CASSTFLRDRAYGYTF.

This chain uses TRBV7-2 with TRBJ2-2; D might be TRBD1 (5 bases). V was shortened by 1 base and J by 5 bases, with 11 bases between the two germline ends. Germline V gives CDR1 SGHTA, CDR2 FQGNSA. CDR3 length: 15 amino acids. CDR3: CASSLDRSSTGELFF. CDR3 nucleotide sequence: TGTGCCAGCAGCTTAGACAGGAGTAGTACCGGGGAGCTGTTTTTT.

The rearrangement joins TRBV6-1 to TRBJ2-2; D possibly corresponds to TRBD1 (6 bases). The CDR3 is made up of 13 amino acids. Trimming stripped 6 bases from V and 3 bases from J, with 8 bases between. Germline V gene data show CDR1 as MNHNS and CDR2 as SASEGT. The CDR3 coding sequence is TGTGCCAGCAGGAGACAGGACACCGGGGAGCTGTTTTTT. Protein sequence: CASRRQDTGELFF.

The V gene is TRBV9, the J gene TRBJ1-1, with 7 nucleotides matching TRBD1. This CDR3 contains 13 residues. V was pared by 3 bases and J by 5 bases, with 4 bases of the junction left unmatched. From germline, CDR1 is SGDLS and CDR2 YYNGEE. The CDR3 spells CASSDLRGTEAFF. Written as DNA, the CDR3 is TGTGCCAGCAGCGATCTCAGGGGGACTGAAGCTTTCTTT. The full variable domain, completed using reference TRBV9 and TRBJ1-1, is DSGVTQTPKHLITATGQRVTLRCSPRSGDLSVYWYQQSLDQGLQFLIQYYNGEERAKGNILERFSAQQFPDLHSELNLSSLELGDSALYFCASSDLRGTEAFFGQGTRLTVV.

This chain links TRBV5-1 with TRBJ1-6; TRBD1 aligns across 7 bases. Germline loops: CDR1 SGHRS, CDR2 YFSETQ. After removal of 7 bases from V and 5 bases from J, the junction contained 9 bases not matched to a gene. The CDR3 is made up of 15 amino acids. The CDR3 DNA follows: TGCGCCAGCCAACAGGGGACGAACAATAATTCACCCCTCCACTTT. Protein product: CASQQGTNNNSPLHF.

Only one count was recorded for this clone. This chain connects TRBV15 to TRBJ1-5; D gene ambiguous. Germline V gene lookup returns CDR1 LNHNV and CDR2 YYDKDF (reference sequence). The CDR3 length is 14 residues. Trimming left V 1 base short and J 2 bases short, with 6 bases between. The CDR3 sequence is CATSRAGGNQPQHF. The DNA of the CDR3 is TGTGCCACCAGCAGAGCGGGAGGCAATCAGCCCCAGCATTTT.

The V and J genes are TRBV18 and TRBJ2-3; D is perhaps TRBD2 (7 bases). V was shortened by 3 bases and J by 1 base, with 11 bases between the two germline ends. CDR1 is KGHSH and CDR2 is LQKENI in the germline V gene. The CDR3 contains 15 residues. The CDR3 nucleotides read TGTGCCAGCTCACCTCGGGGGGCTGGCACAGATACGCAGTATTTT. Translation: CASSPRGAGTDTQYF.

For the CDR3, the DNA is TGTGCCAGCAGCCCCCTCCTCGGGGGGAACGGGGAGCTGTTTTTT. The encoded protein is CASSPLLGGNGELFF. The rearrangement joins TRBV7-2 to TRBJ2-2; 7 bases fit TRBD2. After removal of 5 bases from V and 7 bases from J, the junction contained 10 bases not matched to a gene. The germline gives CDR1 SGHTA, CDR2 FQGNSA. The CDR3 spans 15 residues.

In DNA, the CDR3 is TGTGCCAGCAGCCGGACTAGCGGCTACAATGAGCAGTTCTTC. Residues: CASSRTSGYNEQFF. The chain couples TRBV7-9 to TRBJ2-1; TRBD2 aligns across 10 bases. CDR3 length equals 14 residues. Unmatched junction bases numbered 1, after V lost 5 bases and J lost 3 bases. CDR1 and CDR2 (germline): SEHNR, FQNEAQ (reference sequence).

This clone was observed a handful of times. The chain is built from TRBV18 and TRBJ1-6, with D unclear. The ends were cut back, 3 bases at V and 0 bases at J, with 9 bases in the middle. Germline V gene sequence: CDR1 KGHSH, CDR2 LQKENI. CDR3 size: 16 residues. The CDR3 spells CASSPRTASYNSPLHF. Here the CDR3 DNA reads TGTGCCAGCTCACCCCGAACAGCCTCCTATAATTCACCCCTCCACTTT. The whole variable domain, filled in from reference TRBV18 and TRBJ1-6, reads NAGVMQNPRHLVRRRGQEARLRCSPMKGHSHVYWYRQLPEEGLKFMVYLQKENIIDESGMPKERFSAEFPKEGPSILRIQQVVRGDSAAYFCASSPRTASYNSPLHFGNGTRLTVT.

This rearrangement joins TRBV27 to TRBJ1-2; TRBD1 might be the D (5 bases). CDR3 length: 14 amino acids. Trimming left V 0 bases short and J 4 bases short, with 9 bases between. The V gene's germline CDR1 is MNHEY and CDR2 SMNVEV (reference sequence). The DNA of the CDR3 is TGTGCCAGCAGTTTATCCCAGGGTATCTATGGCTACACCTTC. Amino acids: CASSLSQGIYGYTF.